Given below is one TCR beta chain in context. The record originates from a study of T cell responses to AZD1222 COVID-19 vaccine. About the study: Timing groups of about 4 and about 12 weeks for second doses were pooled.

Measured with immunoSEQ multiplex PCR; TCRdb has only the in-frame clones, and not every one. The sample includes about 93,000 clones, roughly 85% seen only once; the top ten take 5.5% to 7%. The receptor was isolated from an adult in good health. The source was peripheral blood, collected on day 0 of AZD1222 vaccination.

CDR3 nucleotides: TGTGCCAGCAGCTTGGCCGGGGTCCTCCGGTACGAGCAGTACTTC. It translates to CASSLAGVLRYEQYF. V and J are TRBV5-4 and TRBJ2-7; possible D gene TRBD2, 5 bases. The germline CDR1 and CDR2 sequences are SGHNT and YYREEE (reference sequence). The V end lost 0 bases, the J end lost 4 bases, and 14 bases lay between the germline ends. The CDR3 consists of 15 residues.